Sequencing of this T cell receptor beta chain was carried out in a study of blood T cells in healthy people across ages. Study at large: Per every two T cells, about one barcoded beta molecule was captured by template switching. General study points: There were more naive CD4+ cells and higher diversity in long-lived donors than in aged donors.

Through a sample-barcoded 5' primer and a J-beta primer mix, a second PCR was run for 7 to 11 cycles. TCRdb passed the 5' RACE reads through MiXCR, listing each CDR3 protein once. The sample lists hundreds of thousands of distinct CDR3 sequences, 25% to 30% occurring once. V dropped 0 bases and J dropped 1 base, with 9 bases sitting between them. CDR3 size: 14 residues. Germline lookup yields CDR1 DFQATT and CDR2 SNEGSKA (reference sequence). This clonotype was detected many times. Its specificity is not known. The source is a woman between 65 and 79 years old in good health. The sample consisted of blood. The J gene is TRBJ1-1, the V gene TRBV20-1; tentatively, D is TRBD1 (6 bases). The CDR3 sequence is CSAREKGGNTEAFF. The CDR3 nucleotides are TGCAGTGCTAGAGAAAAAGGGGGGAACACTGAAGCTTTCTTT.